Listed below are T cell receptor beta chains from one sample, sequenced in a study of cytomegalovirus exposure and HLA in healthy donors. The protocol was immunoSEQ multiplex PCR, while the TCRdb copy is restricted to in-frame clones and leaves out a portion. The data show about 160,000 clones, 75% seen once. Sequencing was carried out using PBMCs. These receptors were collected from a woman aged 50 to 60 in good health and CMV-seropositive. Each CDR3 is given with its conserved first and last residue. A D gene is named only where the DNA matches it firmly. Only part of the rows carry a size: once, few, many, or a class if the clone is expanded.

CDR3 DNA: TGTGCCAGCAGTCCCGGGACAGCTAATCAGCCCCAGCATTTT; CDR3 protein: CASSPGTANQPQHF; V gene: TRBV28; clone size: .; J gene: TRBJ1-5; D gene: TRBD1
CDR3 DNA: TGTGCCATCAGCGCTTTGGGACAGGCTTCCTATGGCTACACCTTC; CDR3 protein: CAISALGQASYGYTF; V gene: TRBV10-3; clone size: .; J gene: TRBJ1-2; D gene: TRBD1
CDR3 DNA: TGTGCCAGCAGCTTGGGTGGACTTTTCCGGGAGCAGTTCTTC; CDR3 protein: CASSLGGLFREQFF; V gene: TRBV7-8; clone size: .; J gene: TRBJ2-1; D gene: .
CDR3 DNA: TGTGCCAGCAGTCGATACAGGGGCGATGAAGCTTTCTTT; CDR3 protein: CASSRYRGDEAFF; V gene: TRBV6-4; clone size: .; J gene: TRBJ1-1; D gene: TRBD1
CDR3 DNA: TGTGCCAGCAGCTTGGCCCCAGGGGATGCCTACGAGCAGTACTTC; CDR3 protein: CASSLAPGDAYEQYF; V gene: TRBV5-6; clone size: few; J gene: TRBJ2-7; D gene: .
CDR3 DNA: TGTGCCAGCAGCACGGGACAGGGAATCTACGAGCAGTACTTC; CDR3 protein: CASSTGQGIYEQYF; V gene: TRBV7-8; clone size: .; J gene: TRBJ2-7; D gene: TRBD1
CDR3 DNA: TGTGCCAGCAGCTCAGGACAGCAAGAGACCCAGTACTTC; CDR3 protein: CASSSGQQETQYF; V gene: TRBV7-3; clone size: .; J gene: TRBJ2-5; D gene: .
CDR3 DNA: TGTGCCAGCAGCTACCGGGACAGGGCTGGAGGAAACACCATATATTTT; CDR3 protein: CASSYRDRAGGNTIYF; V gene: TRBV5-6; clone size: few; J gene: TRBJ1-3; D gene: TRBD1
CDR3 DNA: TGTGCCAGCAGTGAGGACAGGGTTACTGAAGCTTTCTTT; CDR3 protein: CASSEDRVTEAFF; V gene: TRBV6-1; clone size: .; J gene: TRBJ1-1; D gene: TRBD1
CDR3 DNA: TGCGCCAGCAGCTTGGCCGGGACTAGCAACACAGATACGCAGTATTTT; CDR3 protein: CASSLAGTSNTDTQYF; V gene: TRBV5-1; clone size: .; J gene: TRBJ2-3; D gene: TRBD2
CDR3 DNA: TGTGCCAGCAGTAGGCAGGGGGACTCTGGAAACACCATATATTTT; CDR3 protein: CASSRQGDSGNTIYF; V gene: TRBV6-1; clone size: .; J gene: TRBJ1-3; D gene: TRBD1